This T cell receptor beta chain was captured by sequencing in a study of cytomegalovirus exposure and HLA in healthy donors. Study-wide results and caveats: It was approximately 160 TCR beta chains that were listed as cytomegalovirus-associated. Cytomegalovirus status, reportedly, was diagnosed with high specificity and sensitivity by the classifier.

The V gene's germline CDR1 is MNHEY and CDR2 SMNVEV (reference sequence). The CDR3 has 17 amino acids. The V gene lost 7 bases and the J gene lost 0 bases, with 21 bases spanning the gap. Method: immunoSEQ multiplex PCR; TCRdb's copy keeps in-frame clones and lacks some. The table lists roughly 60,000 clones, 95% to 97% of them singletons, with around 1% in the top ten. The donors were members of the roughly 120-subject validation cohort (separate from the roughly 670-subject first cohort). Note on this clone: Its antigen is as yet unknown.

The origin of this receptor is a woman younger than 35 in good health and CMV-seronegative. Sequencing was performed on PBMCs. V and J are TRBV27 and TRBJ1-2; D gene uncertain. CDR3 in amino acids: CASTERQAYQPNYGYTF. In DNA, the CDR3 is TGTGCCAGCACGGAACGGCAGGCATATCAACCTAACTATGGCTACACCTTC.